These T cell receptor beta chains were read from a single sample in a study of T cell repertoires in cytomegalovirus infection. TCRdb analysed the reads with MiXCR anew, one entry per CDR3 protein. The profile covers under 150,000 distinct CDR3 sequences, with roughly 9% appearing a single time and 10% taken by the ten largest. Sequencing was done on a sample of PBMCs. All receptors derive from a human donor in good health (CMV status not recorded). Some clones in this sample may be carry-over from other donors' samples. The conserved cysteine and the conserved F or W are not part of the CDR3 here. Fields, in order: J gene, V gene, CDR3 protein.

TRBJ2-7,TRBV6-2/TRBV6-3,ASSTGNEQY
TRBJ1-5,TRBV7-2,ASSQDMGQPQH
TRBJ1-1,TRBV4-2,ASSRTEGGRRNTEAF
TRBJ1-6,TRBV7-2,ASSPSGGVYNSPLH
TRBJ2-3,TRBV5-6,ASSTGLAGGPDSADTQY
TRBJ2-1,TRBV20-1,SARASSYNEQF
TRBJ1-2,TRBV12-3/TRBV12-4,ASSQNRGGHGYT
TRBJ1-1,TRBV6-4,ASSDQGGTEAF
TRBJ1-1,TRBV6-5,ASSYLGLTEAF
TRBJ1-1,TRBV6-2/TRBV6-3,ASTHPGTGSEAF
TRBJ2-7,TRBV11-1,ASSDDTGGWYEQY
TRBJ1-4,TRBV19,ASSPRDTGREKLF
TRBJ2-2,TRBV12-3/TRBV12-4,ASSSAEATGELF
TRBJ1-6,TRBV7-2,ASSLIVRSPLH
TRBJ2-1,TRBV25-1,ASSESGGLAGDNEQF
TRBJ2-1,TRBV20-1,SARLVGGSGNFEQF
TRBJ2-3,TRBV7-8,ASSLGRVGDTQY
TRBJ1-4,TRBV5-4,ASSPGQTEKLF
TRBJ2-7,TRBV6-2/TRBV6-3,ASSSGLAGGLQD
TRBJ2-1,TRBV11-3,ASSLDGGASYNEQF
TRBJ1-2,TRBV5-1,ASSLVQGIDGYT
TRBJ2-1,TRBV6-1,ASSTGGSHNEQF